A single sample is the source of the 32 T cell receptor beta chains below, sequenced in a study of blood T cell repertoires in COVID-19. Generated by immunoSEQ multiplex PCR, the TCRdb table keeps only in-frame clones and is missing some. The profile covers a few hundred thousand clones, with around 83% appearing a single time and about 5% taken by the ten largest. Sequenced input: peripheral blood. These receptors came from a woman between 65 and 79 years old with COVID-19, enrolled during active disease.

This clone was seen only once. The gene calls are TRBV29-1 and TRBJ1-2, with TRBD1 identical over 7 bases. Germline CDR1 reads SQVTM; CDR2 reads ANQGSEA. V lost 6 bases, J lost 5 bases, and 6 bases stayed unmatched. The CDR3 totals 12 residues. CDR3 protein: CSVWDSSYGYTF. In nucleotides, the CDR3 is TGCAGCGTATGGGACAGCAGTTATGGCTACACCTTC.

In its sample, this clone was seen once. The V call is TRBV11-2, the J call TRBJ1-2; TRBD1 is a possible D gene (5 bases). The CDR3 runs 15 residues. Trimming pared 5 bases from V and 2 bases from J, leaving 15 bases between. Germline V gives CDR1 SGHAT, CDR2 FQNNGV. CDR3 in amino acids: CASSRYGDRNYGYTF. The DNA of the CDR3 is TGTGCCAGCAGCCGCTATGGTGACAGAAACTATGGCTACACCTTC.

V and J are TRBV7-2 and TRBJ1-1; no definite D call. Deletions cut 1 base from V and 3 bases from J, with 12 bases between. Germline V gives CDR1 SGHTA, CDR2 FQGNSA. This CDR3 has 15 amino acids. CDR3 coding DNA: TGTGCCAGCAGCTTAGAGGCAGGTGGGTACACTGAAGCTTTCTTT. It is translated as CASSLEAGGYTEAFF. Full variable domain (missing parts from reference TRBV7-2 and TRBJ1-1): GAGVSQSPSNKVTEKGKDVELRCDPISGHTALYWYRQSLGQGLEFLIYFQGNSAPDKSGLPSDRFSAERTGGSVSTLTIQRTQQEDSAVYLCASSLEAGGYTEAFFGQGTRLTVV.

The rearrangement links TRBV19 to TRBJ1-2, with D unresolved. The CDR3 has 14 residues. V dropped 3 bases and J dropped 7 bases, with 15 bases sitting between them. CDR1 and CDR2 from the germline V gene are LNHDA and SQIVND (reference sequence). For the CDR3, the DNA is TGTGCCAGTAGTATTATATCGTCGGGTGTTGGCTACACCTTC. Protein sequence: CASSIISSGVGYTF.

V usage is TRBV9 and J usage is TRBJ2-7, with TRBD2 identical over 10 bases. The CDR3 spans 16 residues. Per germline, CDR1 SGDLS and CDR2 YYNGEE. The V and J ends lost 0 bases and 6 bases, in that order; junction bases with no gene match: 9. The CDR3 DNA reads as TGTGCCAGCAGCGTAGAAGGTCTAGCGGGAGTCTCCGAGCAGTACTTC. This sequence encodes CASSVEGLAGVSEQYF.

The V gene is TRBV28, the J gene TRBJ1-3, with TRBD1 identical over 7 bases. Germline loops: CDR1 MDHEN, CDR2 SYDVKM. This CDR3 has 14 amino acids. Here the CDR3 reads CGSQGIEAGNTIYF. The CDR3 DNA reads as TGTGGCTCACAGGGGATTGAGGCCGGAAACACCATATATTTT.

This rearrangement joins TRBV5-1 to TRBJ2-1; D is perhaps TRBD2 (6 bases). Deletions cut 2 bases from V and 5 bases from J, with 8 bases between. The germline CDR1 and CDR2 sequences are SGHRS and YFSETQ. CDR3 length: 13 residues. The CDR3 DNA reads as TGCGCCAGCAGCTTAGGGACTGACAATGAGCAGTTCTTC. Encoded protein: CASSLGTDNEQFF. The whole variable domain, filled in from reference TRBV5-1 and TRBJ2-1, reads KAGVTQTPRYLIKTRGQQVTLSCSPISGHRSVSWYQQTPGQGLQFLFEYFSETQRNKGNFPGRFSGRQFSNSRSEMNVSTLELGDSALYLCASSLGTDNEQFFGPGTRLTVL.

The V and J genes are TRBV18 and TRBJ2-2; the D gene is possibly TRBD2 (6 bases). Germline V CDR1 and CDR2: KGHSH, LQKENI. V dropped 1 base and J dropped 3 bases, with 6 bases sitting between them. This CDR3 contains 14 residues. This CDR3 reads CASSPQRDTGELFF. The CDR3 DNA reads as TGTGCCAGCTCACCACAGCGGGACACCGGGGAGCTGTTTTTT.

This chain connects TRBV28 to TRBJ1-5, with D possibly being TRBD1 (5 bases). V gave up 4 bases and J gave up 2 bases, with 12 bases separating them. The CDR3 has 15 residues. The germline CDR1 and CDR2 sequences are MDHEN and SYDVKM. The CDR3 spells CASSSTGGGNQPQHF. The DNA for the CDR3 is TGTGCCAGCAGTTCCACCGGGGGTGGCAATCAGCCCCAGCATTTT.

The CDR3 DNA reads TGTGCCAGCAGCCCTTGGGGACAGGGAAATTCCAGGGCTTTCTTT. Protein product: CASSPWGQGNSRAFF. This chain links TRBV3-1 (or the pseudogene TRBV3-2) with TRBJ1-1; 9 bases match TRBD1. This CDR3 is 15 amino acids long. The germline CDR1 and CDR2 sequences are LGHDT and YNNKEL (reference sequence). V gave up 4 bases and J gave up 11 bases; unmatched junction bases: 14.

The chain combines TRBV18 with TRBJ2-1; TRBD1 is a possible D gene (6 bases). The germline V gene has CDR1 KGHSH and CDR2 LQKENI. With 3 bases removed from V and 7 bases from J, the gap between germline ends came to 13 bases. This CDR3 region has 14 residues. CDR3: CASSPGTRRNEQFF. The CDR3 region has the DNA TGTGCCAGCTCACCCGGGACAAGGCGGAATGAGCAGTTCTTC.

The J gene is TRBJ1-4, the V gene TRBV28; 7 nucleotides match TRBD1. This CDR3 is 14 amino acids long. CDR1 is MDHEN and CDR2 is SYDVKM in the germline V gene. Trimming took 4 bases from V and 11 from J; bases not matched to a gene: 10. CDR3 nucleotide sequence: TGTGCCAGCAGTTGGGAACAGGGGCTTGGGAAACTGTTTTTT. This encodes CASSWEQGLGKLFF.

V gene TRBV29-1 combines with J gene TRBJ2-6, with TRBD1 matching 7 bases. V lost 4 bases, J lost 4 bases, and 7 bases stayed unmatched. Germline CDR1 and CDR2: SQVTM and ANQGSEA. The CDR3 is made up of 15 amino acids. The CDR3 loop reads CSVGEGATGANVLTF. The CDR3, as DNA: TGCAGCGTTGGAGAGGGGGCGACCGGGGCCAACGTCCTGACTTTC.

A single count supports this clone. The chain uses TRBV9 and TRBJ2-1; tentative D call: TRBD1 (6 bases). CDR1 is SGDLS and CDR2 is YYNGEE in the germline V gene. The CDR3 spans 16 residues. V was trimmed by 0 bases and J by 3 bases, leaving 13 bases between them. This CDR3 is CASSVDLGAGYNEQFF. In nucleotides, the CDR3 is TGTGCCAGCAGCGTAGATTTGGGGGCAGGCTACAATGAGCAGTTCTTC.

The chain uses TRBV9 and TRBJ2-1; 7 bases agree with TRBD2. V lost 4 bases, J lost 7 bases, and 8 bases stayed unmatched. Germline CDR1 reads SGDLS; CDR2 reads YYNGEE. The CDR3 has 14 amino acids. The CDR3 bases are TGTGCCAGCAGCCTTCCGGGAGGTCTAAATGAGCAGTTCTTC. It is translated as CASSLPGGLNEQFF.

The gene calls are TRBV29-1 and TRBJ2-3, with a possible D match to TRBD1 (5 bases). CDR1 and CDR2 from the germline V gene are SQVTM and ANQGSEA. The CDR3 runs 14 residues. V was pared by 8 bases and J by 1 base, with 16 bases between. The CDR3: CSLAESQGTDTQYF. The CDR3 DNA is TGCAGCCTGGCTGAGTCACAGGGCACAGATACGCAGTATTTT.

V gene TRBV10-3 combines with J gene TRBJ1-6; 7 bases match TRBD1. CDR1 and CDR2 from the germline V gene are ENHRY and SYGVKD. The CDR3 consists of 14 residues. V lost 2 bases and J lost 9; bases outside the gene matches: 4. In nucleotides, the CDR3 is TGTGCCATCAGTGAGGGCAGGGGGAGTTCACCCCTCCACTTT. It is translated as CAISEGRGSSPLHF.

The CDR3 DNA reads as TGTGCCAGCAGCTTAGCGGGACAGGGACGCGGAAACACCATATATTTT. Its protein is CASSLAGQGRGNTIYF. This chain links TRBV7-9 with TRBJ1-3; the match to TRBD1 covers 9 bases. Germline CDR1 reads SEHNR; CDR2 reads FQNEAQ (reference sequence). The CDR3 loop spans 16 amino acids. V shed 0 bases, J shed 4 bases, and the junction held 4 bases outside the gene matches.

This clone showed up many times. The genes are TRBV28 and TRBJ2-7; 9 nucleotides align to TRBD1. Germline V gene lookup returns CDR1 MDHEN and CDR2 SYDVKM. J gave up 7 bases and V 6 bases, and 7 bases lay outside the gene matches. The CDR3 length is 13 residues. CDR3 in DNA: TGTGCCAGCAGGTCCGGGACAGGGAGGGAGCAGTACTTC. This encodes CASRSGTGREQYF.

On this clone: This same CDR3 is encoded by further DNA sequences in the sample. The chain recombines TRBV7-8 with TRBJ2-7; 9 positions match TRBD2. There are 14 residues in the CDR3. V shed 0 bases and J 7 bases; nucleotides not matched to a gene: 4. Germline CDR1 reads SGHVS; CDR2 reads FQNEAQ. The CDR3 sequence: CASSLAGLAGEQYF. The CDR3 DNA is TGTGCCAGCAGCTTAGCGGGGCTAGCGGGAGAGCAGTACTTC.

J is TRBJ2-3 and V is TRBV7-9; a weak D match, TRBD1 (6 bases). There are 14 residues in the CDR3. Germline CDR1 reads SEHNR; CDR2 reads FQNEAQ (reference sequence). The V end lost 4 bases, the J end lost 4 bases, and 12 bases lay between the germline ends. The CDR3 DNA reads as TGTGCCAGCAGCTCACAGGGAGTTGCAGATACGCAGTATTTT. Amino acids: CASSSQGVADTQYF.

This clone was detected many times. The V and J genes are TRBV9 and TRBJ1-2, with D perhaps matching TRBD1 (6 bases). The V gene lost 3 bases and the J gene lost 5 bases, with 8 bases spanning the gap. The CDR3 covers 12 residues. Germline V CDR1 and CDR2: SGDLS, YYNGEE. This CDR3 reads CASSEDSYGYTF. In DNA form, the CDR3 reads TGTGCCAGCAGCGAGGACAGTTATGGCTACACCTTC.

The J gene is TRBJ2-7, the V gene TRBV29-1; D possibly corresponds to TRBD1 (6 bases). This CDR3 is 13 amino acids long. Trimming removed 6 bases at V and 3 bases at J, with 15 bases between. The germline V gene has CDR1 SQVTM and CDR2 ANQGSEA. This CDR3 is CSVKPGHLYEQYF. The CDR3 DNA is TGCAGCGTGAAACCGGGACACCTCTACGAGCAGTACTTC.

The chain carries TRBV6-2 or TRBV6-3 and TRBJ1-6, with D possibly matching TRBD1 (6 bases). V gave up 3 bases and J gave up 9 bases, with 30 bases separating them. Germline CDR1 is MNHEY and CDR2 is SVGEGT. This CDR3 is built from 20 residues. The CDR3, as DNA: TGTGCCAGCAGTTATATCCGGGGTGCTCACCGGACAGCACCAGGTTCACCCCTCCACTTT. The encoded protein is CASSYIRGAHRTAPGSPLHF.

This clone has a handful of counts. The chain employs TRBV4-1 and TRBJ1-2; a weak D match, TRBD1 (5 bases). Trimming left V 1 base short and J 5 bases short, with 8 bases between. The CDR3 contains 13 residues. Germline V gene sequence: CDR1 MGHRA, CDR2 YSYEKL. CDR3 sequence reads: CASSQATDYGYTF. The CDR3 nucleotides read TGCGCCAGCAGCCAAGCGACAGATTATGGCTACACCTTC.

The chain is built from TRBV18 and TRBJ2-7; 12 nucleotides agree with TRBD2. V trimming: 3 bases; J trimming: 0 bases; junction bases outside the gene matches: 6. There are 17 residues in the CDR3. Germline CDR1 and CDR2: KGHSH and LQKENI. Here the CDR3 reads CASSPTSGSSSSYEQYF. In nucleotides, the CDR3 is TGTGCCAGCTCACCGACTAGCGGGAGCTCTAGCTCCTACGAGCAGTACTTC.

The chain employs TRBV7-2 and TRBJ2-7; TRBD2 aligns across 9 bases. The CDR3 has 16 residues. CDR1 is SGHTA and CDR2 is FQGNSA in the germline V gene. Trimming took 0 bases from V and 0 from J; bases not matched to a gene: 3. CDR3 in amino acids: CASSLAGLAYSYEQYF. The CDR3 coding sequence is TGTGCCAGCAGCTTAGCTGGACTAGCGTACTCCTACGAGCAGTACTTC.

The sample holds a few counts of this clone. The chain carries TRBV27 and TRBJ2-1; 9 nucleotides line up with TRBD2. With 0 bases clipped from V and 5 bases from J, the junction kept 8 bases outside the gene matches. Germline V gene data show CDR1 as MNHEY and CDR2 as SMNVEV (reference sequence). This CDR3 is 17 amino acids long. CDR3 in amino acids: CASSLSLGLAYNNEQFF. CDR3 DNA: TGTGCCAGCAGTTTATCCCTCGGACTAGCGTATAACAATGAGCAGTTCTTC.

The chain is built from TRBV19 and TRBJ2-7, with 8 bases identical to TRBD1. The ends lost 4 bases at V and 2 bases at J; junction bases unmatched: 7. CDR3 size: 15 residues. CDR1 and CDR2 (germline): LNHDA, SQIVND (reference sequence). This CDR3 is CASSTYRTGTYEQYF. CDR3 nucleotide sequence: TGTGCCAGTAGTACGTACCGGACAGGGACCTACGAGCAGTACTTC.

The gene calls are TRBV5-4 and TRBJ2-6; D possibly corresponds to TRBD1 (5 bases). Germline loops: CDR1 SGHNT, CDR2 YYREEE (reference sequence). The V gene lost 5 bases and the J gene lost 1 base, with 13 bases spanning the gap. The length of the CDR3 is 16 residues. CDR3 nucleotides: TGTGCCAGCAGGCCAGGGTCTCGATCTGGGGCCAACGTCCTGACTTTC. Amino acid sequence: CASRPGSRSGANVLTF.

The CDR3: CASSFWDRTHNEQFF. Here the CDR3 DNA reads TGTGCCAGCAGCTTCTGGGACAGGACCCACAATGAGCAGTTCTTC. The J gene is TRBJ2-1, the V gene TRBV5-4, with 8 bases identical to TRBD1. Trimming removed 2 bases from V and 5 bases from J; junction bases left unmatched: 6. Looked up from germline, CDR1 is SGHNT and CDR2 is YYREEE (reference sequence). The CDR3 has 15 residues. The whole variable domain, filled in from reference TRBV5-4 and TRBJ2-1, reads ETGVTQSPTHLIKTRGQQVTLRCSSQSGHNTVSWYQQALGQGPQFIFQYYREEENGRGNFPPRFSGLQFPNYSSELNVNALELDDSALYLCASSFWDRTHNEQFFGPGTRLTVL.

This clone was observed once. The chain is built from TRBV5-1 and TRBJ1-2; D is unresolved. V was pared by 0 bases and J by 8 bases, with 14 bases between. The CDR3 runs 14 residues. Looked up from germline, CDR1 is SGHRS and CDR2 is YFSETQ. The CDR3 DNA is TGCGCCAGCAGCTTGGTCCCCACTACGGAAGGCTACACCTTC. Translated: CASSLVPTTEGYTF.